The clone carrying this TCR beta chain was counted ten times or more. The sample belongs to a study of neurological immune-mediated disorders. The CDR3 consists of 21 residues. Trimming removed 7 bases from V and 0 bases from J; junction bases left unmatched: 15. TCRdb reanalysed the 5' RACE reads using MiXCR and keeps one entry per CDR3 protein. The sample lists 30,000 to 45,000 distinct CDR3 sequences; more than 9% were seen once. The sequenced sample consisted of CD4+ T cells from blood. V gene TRBV12-3 or TRBV12-4 combines with J gene TRBJ2-1; 16 positions match TRBD2. The receptor was derived from a young woman with HTLV-1-associated myelopathy (HAM/TSP). The CDR3 bases are TGTGCCAGCAATATTTGGGGCCCGGGACTAGCGGGGGGGACCTCCTACAATGAGCAGTTCTTC. This codes for CASNIWGPGLAGGTSYNEQFF.